These 31 T cell receptor beta chains came from one sample sequenced in a study of human T cells and chemical hapten exposure. Specified time point: pre-sensitization, week 0. Documented treatment: therapeutic diphenylcyclopropenone sensitization with weekly scalp DPC. Using its own MiXCR run on the RACE reads, TCRdb lists one record per CDR3 protein. The data contain 250,000 or so distinct CDR3 sequences, approximately 7.5% of them singletons. This specimen was whole blood, taken in connection with sensitization to the hapten diphenylcyclopropenone (DPC). These receptors all come from a man aged 18 to 30 with alopecia areata. Some clones in this sample may be carry-over from other donors' samples.

The rearrangement links TRBV7-3 to TRBJ2-7, with D maybe TRBD2 (5 bases). Germline V gives CDR1 SGHTA, CDR2 FQGTGA. V lost 4 bases and J 6 bases, leaving 13 bases between the germline ends. This CDR3 is built from 13 residues. The CDR3 is CASSSSSGGEQYV. In nucleotides, the CDR3 is TGTGCCAGCAGCTCTTCCTCAGGAGGCGAGCAGTACGTC.

This clonotype occurred many times. The chain joins TRBV20-1 to TRBJ1-5; 7 nucleotides agree with TRBD1. CDR3 length: 12 amino acids. V lost 5 bases and J lost 7; bases outside the gene matches: 5. The germline gives CDR1 DFQATT, CDR2 SNEGSKA (reference sequence). The CDR3 region is CSALRGQQPQHF. In DNA form, the CDR3 reads TGCAGTGCTCTGAGGGGGCAACAGCCCCAGCATTTT.

This clonotype was detected ten times or more. The rearrangement joins TRBV10-3 to TRBJ1-1; 7 nucleotides line up with TRBD1. The germline gives CDR1 ENHRY, CDR2 SYGVKD. The CDR3 contains 15 residues. Unmatched junction bases numbered 10, after V lost 3 bases and J lost 6 bases. CDR3 DNA sequence: TGTGCCATCAGTGAAGGGGGCGGCAGGTGGGCTGAAGCTTTCTTT. Encoded protein: CAISEGGGRWAEAFF.

This clonotype was found a few times. The chain links TRBV6-2 or TRBV6-3 to TRBJ1-6; maybe TRBD1 (5 bases). The CDR3 spans 14 residues. The germline V gene has CDR1 MNHEY and CDR2 SVGEGT. With 7 bases removed from V and 5 bases from J, the gap between germline ends came to 12 bases. CDR3 bases: TGTGCCAGCATCGGAACAGGCGATAATTCACCCCTCCACTTT. Translated: CASIGTGDNSPLHF.

This clonotype has only a few counts. This chain connects TRBV4-1 to TRBJ1-6; TRBD1 matches at 8 bases. This CDR3 has 16 residues. Germline V gene sequence: CDR1 MGHRA, CDR2 YSYEKL. Trimming took 0 bases from V and 7 from J; bases not matched to a gene: 5. CDR3 nucleotide sequence: TGCGCCAGCAGCCAAGATGGCCGGACAGGGAATTCACCCCTCCACTTT. Residues: CASSQDGRTGNSPLHF.

The V call is TRBV6-2 or TRBV6-3, the J call TRBJ1-5; TRBD1 might be the D (6 bases). This CDR3 spans 16 amino acids. V was trimmed by 6 bases and J by 5 bases, leaving 20 bases between them. Germline V gene sequence: CDR1 MNHEY, CDR2 SVGEGT. CDR3 region: CASSPPGTGRHQPQHF. The CDR3 coding sequence is TGTGCCAGCAGCCCCCCCGGAACAGGGCGGCATCAGCCCCAGCATTTT.

This clonotype has just a few counts. The CDR3 nucleotides are TGTGCCAGCAGCCCGGGGGCAGGGTCGGACACTGAAGCTTTCTTT. Translating it yields CASSPGAGSDTEAFF. The chain couples TRBV7-2 to TRBJ1-1; maybe TRBD1 (6 bases). The length of the CDR3 is 15 residues. V lost 5 bases, J lost 3 bases, and 16 bases lay in between. Germline lookup yields CDR1 SGHTA and CDR2 FQGNSA.

This clonotype has just a few counts. The V and J genes are TRBV5-1 and TRBJ2-7, with no clear D. This CDR3 has 14 residues. Germline CDR1 reads SGHRS; CDR2 reads YFSETQ. V dropped 0 bases and J dropped 0 bases, with 7 bases sitting between them. CDR3 loop: CASSLGDSSYEQYF. DNA for the CDR3: TGCGCCAGCAGCTTGGGCGATAGCTCCTACGAGCAGTACTTC. Combining the CDR3 with reference TRBV5-1 and TRBJ2-7 gives the whole variable domain KAGVTQTPRYLIKTRGQQVTLSCSPISGHRSVSWYQQTPGQGLQFLFEYFSETQRNKGNFPGRFSGRQFSNSRSEMNVSTLELGDSALYLCASSLGDSSYEQYFGPGTRLTVT.

V and J are TRBV12-3 or TRBV12-4 and TRBJ1-1, with 7 nucleotides matching TRBD1. The J segment lost 10 bases and the V segment lost 2 bases, leaving 10 bases of the junction unmatched. The CDR3 is made up of 14 amino acids. As DNA, the CDR3 is TGTGCCAGCAGTTTAATTAGGACAGGCCATGGAGCTTTCTTT. Translated, it gives CASSLIRTGHGAFF.

Regarding this clonotype: Just one base apart from a much larger clone, this may be a read error. V is TRBV10-3 and J is TRBJ2-7; tentative D call: TRBD1 (6 bases). The CDR3 runs 13 residues. The germline V gene has CDR1 ENHRY and CDR2 SYGVKD. The CDR3 region has the DNA TGTGCCATCAGTGAGTACAGGGCCTACGAGCGGTACTTC. Protein sequence: CAISEYRAYERYF.

V usage is TRBV2 and J usage is TRBJ2-1; D uncertain. V lost 11 bases to trimming and J lost 2 bases, with 19 bases between them. The length of the CDR3 is 15 residues. Germline V gives CDR1 SNHLY, CDR2 FYNNEI. The CDR3 is CAGLVALFPYNEQFF. The CDR3 coding sequence is TGTGCCGGCTTAGTCGCGCTGTTCCCCTACAATGAGCAGTTCTTC.

This clonotype showed up many times. This chain uses TRBV20-1 with TRBJ2-7; D not resolved. The CDR3 is 12 amino acids. Germline-derived CDR1 and CDR2 are DFQATT and SNEGSKA (reference sequence). V was cut by 4 bases and J by 4 bases, with 11 bases left in between. CDR3: CSATRKSYEQYF. CDR3 bases: TGCAGTGCTACCAGGAAATCTTACGAGCAGTACTTC.

This chain joins TRBV5-1 and TRBJ1-2, with D possibly TRBD1 on 6 matching bases. Germline V gene data show CDR1 as SGHRS and CDR2 as YFSETQ. There are 14 residues in the CDR3. V dropped 4 bases and J dropped 8 bases, with 18 bases sitting between them. CDR3 nucleotide sequence: TGCGCCAGCAGCATAGCCCTACAGGGTGGAGGCTACACCTTC. This encodes CASSIALQGGGYTF.

This clonotype was seen at least ten times. The genes are TRBV27 and TRBJ1-5; D uncertain. Germline-derived CDR1 and CDR2 are MNHEY and SMNVEV (reference sequence). V dropped 6 bases and J dropped 0 bases, with 12 bases sitting between them. The CDR3 extends over 15 amino acids. The CDR3 DNA reads as TGTGCCAGCAGCTCCCCGGAGCTTAGCAATCAGCCCCAGCATTTT. Amino acids: CASSSPELSNQPQHF.

This chain joins TRBV4-1 and TRBJ2-4; TRBD2 agrees at 7 bases. Germline loops: CDR1 MGHRA, CDR2 YSYEKL. This CDR3 region has 14 residues. The V segment lost 0 bases and the J segment 8 bases; nucleotides outside the gene matches: 4. The DNA for the CDR3 is TGCGCCAGCAGCCAAGACGGACTAGACGACATTCAGTACTTC. Its protein product is CASSQDGLDDIQYF.

The chain employs TRBV7-9 and TRBJ1-1; weak D call: TRBD1 (6 bases). The V gene lost 3 bases and the J gene lost 2 bases, with 16 bases spanning the gap. Looked up from germline, CDR1 is SEHNR and CDR2 is FQNEAQ (reference sequence). The CDR3 is made up of 16 amino acids. The CDR3 region has the DNA TGTGCCAGCAGCTTCCAGACAGGAGTTCTAAACACTGAAGCTTTCTTT. Protein product: CASSFQTGVLNTEAFF.

The J gene is TRBJ2-7, the V gene TRBV4-1, with 11 bases fitting TRBD1. Trimming removed 3 bases from V and 6 bases from J; junction bases left unmatched: 4. The CDR3 runs 14 residues. Germline CDR1 is MGHRA and CDR2 is YSYEKL. The CDR3 loop reads CASSQDRGPGEQYF. Here the CDR3 DNA reads TGCGCCAGCAGCCAGGACAGGGGGCCGGGCGAGCAGTACTTC.

Remarks on this clonotype: This could be a read error, since a much larger clone is one nucleotide away. This chain connects TRBV7-9 to TRBJ2-7; D is unclear. The CDR3 runs to 14 residues. CDR1 and CDR2 (germline): SEHNR, FQNEAQ (reference sequence). Trimming left V 5 bases short and J 2 bases short, with 13 bases between. DNA of the CDR3: TGTGCCAGCAGCATAGTAAACAGACCCTACGAGCAGTACTTC. Protein: CASSIVNRPYEQYF.

The CDR3 loop reads CASSYSNTDTQYF. CDR3 in DNA: TGTGCCAGCAGTTACTCGAACACAGATACGCAGTATTTT. The chain combines TRBV6-5 with TRBJ2-3, with D unresolved. Trimming removed 0 bases at V and 2 bases at J, with 3 bases between. Germline CDR1 and CDR2: MNHEY and SVGAGI. CDR3 length equals 13 residues.

In this sample, this clonotype turned up a few times. The rearrangement joins TRBV29-1 to TRBJ2-2; TRBD1 matches at 8 bases. Germline V gene data show CDR1 as SQVTM and CDR2 as ANQGSEA. The CDR3 has 14 residues. Germline trimming cut 6 bases from V and 0 bases from J; bases unmatched to any gene: 3. The chain's CDR3 is CSVRQGTNTGELFF. In DNA form, the CDR3 reads TGCAGCGTCAGACAGGGGACGAACACCGGGGAGCTGTTTTTT.

The rearrangement joins TRBV5-1 to TRBJ2-5; D call uncertain. Trimming left V 3 bases short and J 4 bases short, with 10 bases between. CDR1 is SGHRS, CDR2 YFSETQ, per germline. The CDR3 is 13 residues long. The DNA for the CDR3 is TGCGCCAGCAGCTCCGATCGGGCAGAGACCCAGTACTTC. Protein sequence: CASSSDRAETQYF.

This clonotype showed up just a few times. The rearrangement links TRBV7-2 to TRBJ1-5; no definite D call. Germline V CDR1 and CDR2: SGHTA, FQGNSA. The CDR3 has 14 residues. Trimming removed 2 bases from V and 1 base from J, with 6 bases in between. CDR3 in DNA: TGTGCCAGCAGCTTAATCAAGAGCAATCAGCCCCAGCATTTT. This gives the protein CASSLIKSNQPQHF.

There are a few counts of this clonotype. This chain uses TRBV6-5 with TRBJ1-5, with no clear D. The CDR3 totals 13 residues. Germline values: CDR1 MNHEY, CDR2 SVGAGI. V was cut by 5 bases and J by 5 bases, with 10 bases left in between. The CDR3, as DNA: TGTGCCAGCAGTACGACGGTAGATCAGCCCCAGCATTTT. As protein: CASSTTVDQPQHF.

The rearrangement links TRBV4-3 to TRBJ2-3, with 9 bases lining up with TRBD1. The junction had 5 bases not matched to a gene; V was cut back by 0 bases and J by 4 bases. Germline V gene lookup returns CDR1 LGHNA and CDR2 YSLEER. This CDR3 region has 16 residues. The CDR3 region is CASSQDWTGEADTQYF. DNA for the CDR3: TGCGCCAGCAGCCAAGATTGGACAGGGGAAGCAGATACGCAGTATTTT.

The chain employs TRBV28 and TRBJ2-2, with D unclear. The CDR3 is 15 residues long. The V gene's germline CDR1 is MDHEN and CDR2 SYDVKM. V lost 5 bases, J lost 1 base, and 11 bases lay in between. The CDR3 DNA reads TGTGCCAGCAGTCCCCCTGCGCGGAACACCGGGGAGCTGTTTTTT. Protein: CASSPPARNTGELFF.

This clonotype was detected ten times or more. The chain carries TRBV6-5 and TRBJ1-2; unclear D gene. The CDR3 length is 12 residues. Between the trimmed V and J ends, which lost 5 bases and 2 bases, there was a span of 6 bases. Germline CDR1 and CDR2: MNHEY and SVGAGI. The CDR3 loop reads CASSRGNYGYTF. In DNA form, the CDR3 reads TGTGCCAGCAGTCGTGGGAACTATGGCTACACCTTC.

The chain couples TRBV6-5 to TRBJ1-2; maybe TRBD1 (5 bases). This CDR3 has 13 amino acids. The ends were cut back, 6 bases at V and 4 bases at J, with 12 bases in the middle. CDR1 is MNHEY, CDR2 SVGAGI, per germline. CDR3 amino acids: CASRLGPSYGYTF. CDR3 DNA: TGTGCCAGCAGGTTGGGACCGAGCTATGGCTACACCTTC.

The chain uses TRBV7-9 and TRBJ1-1, with a possible D match to TRBD1 (6 bases). Per germline, CDR1 SEHNR and CDR2 FQNEAQ (reference sequence). V was shortened by 5 bases and J by 3 bases, with 19 bases between the two germline ends. The CDR3 spans 16 residues. The CDR3 sequence: CASSPRTDGRHTEAFF. The DNA of the CDR3 is TGTGCCAGCAGCCCGAGGACAGATGGTAGACACACTGAAGCTTTCTTT.

This sequence joins TRBV28 and TRBJ1-1; the D is unclear. Germline CDR1 and CDR2: MDHEN and SYDVKM. The CDR3 runs to 16 residues. The V end lost 1 base, the J end lost 4 bases, and 16 bases lay between the germline ends. The CDR3 sequence: CASSLLPRAGGTEAFF. CDR3 nucleotides: TGTGCCAGCAGTTTATTGCCCCGGGCGGGCGGCACTGAAGCTTTCTTT.

CDR3 protein: CASKIRTLADTDTQYF. For the CDR3, the DNA is TGCGCCAGCAAAATCAGGACCCTAGCGGACACAGATACGCAGTATTTT. The chain recombines TRBV5-1 with TRBJ2-3; TRBD2 matches at 7 bases. The germline gives CDR1 SGHRS, CDR2 YFSETQ. The junction had 12 bases not matched to a gene; V was cut back by 6 bases and J by 2 bases. The CDR3 covers 16 residues.

The rearrangement joins TRBV6-2 or TRBV6-3 to TRBJ2-4; D is unclear. Germline CDR1 is MNHEY and CDR2 is SVGEGT. The ends were cut back, 6 bases at V and 3 bases at J, with 18 bases in the middle. This CDR3 spans 16 amino acids. The CDR3 nucleotides read TGTGCCAGCAGAGAAGGGATCCGGTTGGGCAAAAACATTCAGTACTTC. The encoded protein is CASREGIRLGKNIQYF.